This TCR beta chain originates from a study of CD8+CD57+ T cells in acquired aplastic anemia listed by TCRdb under 2018. A note on the overall study: On average, sorted CD4+ and CD8+ cells yielded 2.5 to 3.5 ug of extracted DNA, with a range of roughly 0.18 to 30 ug. A CD8+CD57+ expansion meant a frequency higher than the mean frequency seen in healthy subjects. Study-wide conclusions, independent of this receptor: Twenty-nine CD8+ CDR3 sequences were found in both patients and controls but appeared to be highly expressed in patients and within the immunodominant clones of the patients. No significant difference in CD8+ Simpson's diversity was found between patients and healthy controls (P=0.060).

TCR beta VDJ combination and CDR3 sequence profiling used genomic DNA as the template. An Illumina HiSeq 2000 was the platform used for TCR repertoire sequencing. In the source study's methods: Repertoires were assessed using TRBV/TRBJ rearrangement plots, CDR3 size and DJ length profiles, and Simpson's diversity index. The most abundant DNA sequence in the deep sequencing data was defined as the immunodominant clone. CDR3 amino acid sequences were screened for sharing across subjects and were compared with published repertoires and the VDJdb database. The raw public reads went through TCRdb reprocessing: fastp at Q25, MiXCR clone calling, in-frame beta chains kept. Rows with a matching CDR3 protein are joined into one entry that keeps the most common DNA and genes. V and J calls and clone size were set by TCRdb, not the authors. The sample records 110,000 or so distinct CDR3 sequences, approximately 61% of which are singletons. Roughly 32% of the sample goes to the ten largest clones.

About this clonotype: Its cognate antigen has yet to be identified. Within one base of it there is no much larger clone, and no base qualities were kept.

Expansion of CD8+CD57+ cells had been shown by flow cytometry in the patients chosen for sequencing. Every patient had severe acquired aplastic anemia, diagnosed using the International Study of Aplastic Anemia and Agranulocytosis and Camitta criteria. Patients had received no therapy at the time of blood sampling. TCR repertoires of sorted CD4+ and CD8+ blood T cells from severe aplastic anemia patients and healthy subjects were deep-sequenced in the study. Patients were enrolled under clinicaltrials.gov protocols 00001620, 01623167, 00001397, 00071045, 00081523 and 00961064 in the USA. Ficoll-Paque density gradient centrifugation was used to isolate peripheral blood mononuclear cells. Before DNA extraction, CD4+ and CD8+ T cells were sorted by FACS or by magnetic beads. The CDR3 runs 10 amino acids, cysteine and phenylalanine included. The kept DNA is CDR3 alone, 30 bases in frame from the first base. V sheds 8 bases and J sheds 8 bases, leaving 11 bases between their ends. The germline V gene (reference sequence) supplies CDR1 DFQATT and CDR2 SNEGSKA.

The chain links TRBV20-1 with TRBJ2-3; tentative D gene TRBD1, with 5 bases matching. The sequence came from a human donor with aplastic anemia. The specimen was sorted CD4+, CD8+, or CD8+CD57+ T cells (not recorded which) from PBMCs. The bases are TGCAGTAAGGGGCCTTCTACGCAGTATTTT. This gives the protein CSKGPSTQYF.